Listed below are T cell receptor beta chains from one sample, sequenced in a study of monozygotic twins with inflammatory bowel disease. With the 5' RACE reads reprocessed, TCRdb shows one record per CDR3 protein and no DNA. The sample table includes 400,000 to 500,000 distinct CDR3 sequences. Sequenced input: blood. All receptors derive from a human donor with ulcerative colitis or Crohn's disease, or a healthy co-twin of an affected twin (not recorded which). Each CDR3 is given with its conserved first and last residue.

J gene | CDR3 length | V gene | CDR3 protein
TRBJ1-1 | 14 | TRBV10-2 | CASSESWANTEAFF
TRBJ2-6 | 14 | TRBV5-4 | CASRLTGGANVLTF
TRBJ1-2 | 14 | TRBV7-9 | CASSSPQENYGYTF
TRBJ2-1 | 12 | TRBV27 | CTSRGFGRGQFF
TRBJ2-5 | 12 | TRBV7-6 | CASSLVFGTQYF
TRBJ1-5 | 16 | TRBV7-9 | CASSLSQDSSNQPQHF
TRBJ2-1 | 19 | TRBV24-1 | CATSDLSLKGQGGYNEQFF
TRBJ1-4 | 16 | TRBV5-1 | CASSPAPGTDNEKLFF
TRBJ1-6 | 13 | TRBV5-1 | CASRDSTNSPLHF
TRBJ1-2 | 14 | TRBV20-1 | CSAPDSDVNYGYTF
TRBJ2-7 | 13 | TRBV30 | CAWGALQGHEQYF
TRBJ1-1 | 14 | TRBV29-1 | CSVEGDRRRTEAFF
TRBJ1-2 | 15 | TRBV29-1 | CSTTSGSRPFGGYTF
TRBJ1-1 | 13 | TRBV18 | CASSPGTSTEAFF
TRBJ2-1 | 16 | TRBV11-2 | CASSLGYSGGYNEQFF
TRBJ1-2 | 13 | TRBV7-2 | CASSLTPVRPHTF
TRBJ1-1 | 15 | TRBV5-1 | CASSLTGGLNGEAFF
TRBJ1-1 | 12 | TRBV18 | CASSPQDYEAFF